The 25 T cell receptor beta chains presented below share a single source sample, sequenced in a study of blood T cell repertoires in COVID-19. The protocol was immunoSEQ multiplex PCR, while the TCRdb copy is restricted to in-frame clones and leaves out a portion. The table has 100,000 to 150,000 clones, approximately 87% seen once. Sequencing used peripheral blood. The receptors come from a woman aged 55-70 years with acute or convalescent COVID-19.

The rearrangement uses TRBV6-5 and TRBJ2-5; 7 positions match TRBD1. This CDR3 has 14 residues. V shed 5 bases, J shed 5 bases, and the junction held 8 bases outside the gene matches. Germline V gene lookup returns CDR1 MNHEY and CDR2 SVGAGI. The CDR3 sequence: CASSLTGSQETQYF. DNA of the CDR3: TGTGCCAGCAGTCTGACAGGGTCCCAGGAGACCCAGTACTTC.

The rearrangement uses TRBV19 and TRBJ1-4; the D gene is possibly TRBD1 (6 bases). The CDR3 spans 15 residues. V was cut by 3 bases and J by 8 bases, with 16 bases left in between. Per germline, CDR1 LNHDA and CDR2 SQIVND (reference sequence). The CDR3 sequence: CASSITGRESEKLFF. For the CDR3, the DNA is TGTGCCAGTAGTATCACAGGGAGGGAATCAGAAAAACTGTTTTTT.

The chain recombines TRBV2 with TRBJ2-5; weak D call: TRBD2 (6 bases). Deletions cut 2 bases from V and 3 bases from J, with 13 bases between. Germline CDR1 and CDR2: SNHLY and FYNNEI. This CDR3 comprises 15 residues. CDR3: CASSERRVIEETQYF. The CDR3, as DNA: TGTGCCAGCAGTGAAAGGAGGGTAATAGAAGAGACCCAGTACTTC. The full variable domain, completed using reference TRBV2 and TRBJ2-5, is EPEVTQTPSHQVTQMGQEVILRCVPISNHLYFYWYRQILGQKVEFLVSFYNNEISEKSEIFDDQFSVERPDGSNFTLKIRSTKLEDSAMYFCASSERRVIEETQYFGPGTRLLVL.

The chain links TRBV13 to TRBJ2-1; TRBD2 agrees at 9 bases. This CDR3 comprises 17 residues. The germline CDR1 and CDR2 sequences are PRHDT and FYEKMQ (reference sequence). J gave up 3 bases and V 0 bases, and 6 bases lay outside the gene matches. For the CDR3, the DNA is TGTGCCAGCAGCTTAGGCGGTATTAGCGGGAGCTACAATGAGCAGTTCTTC. This sequence encodes CASSLGGISGSYNEQFF.

The chain links TRBV28 to TRBJ2-3; the match to TRBD1 covers 9 bases. The ends lost 7 bases at V and 5 bases at J; junction bases unmatched: 4. The CDR3 length is 13 residues. Per the germline V gene, CDR1 is MDHEN and CDR2 is SYDVKM. CDR3 DNA sequence: TGTGCCAGCAATAGACAGGGGGTAGATACGCAGTATTTT. Translation gives CASNRQGVDTQYF.

The genes are TRBV28 and TRBJ1-4, with 8 bases that match TRBD1. The V gene's germline CDR1 is MDHEN and CDR2 SYDVKM. The CDR3 contains 15 residues. J gave up 8 bases and V 6 bases, and 11 bases lay outside the gene matches. The CDR3 region has the DNA TGTGCCAGCAGAGAATCCCAGGGGGCGGCGGAAAAACTGTTTTTT. This sequence encodes CASRESQGAAEKLFF.

This chain joins TRBV27 and TRBJ1-1; a weak D match, TRBD1 (5 bases). CDR1 is MNHEY and CDR2 is SMNVEV in the germline V gene (reference sequence). The CDR3 covers 12 residues. V gave up 6 bases and J gave up 6 bases, with 11 bases separating them. CDR3 in DNA: TGTGCCAGCAGGGGGGGTGGCCCTGAAGCTTTCTTT. Protein product: CASRGGGPEAFF.

J is TRBJ1-3 and V is TRBV18, with D hard to call. The CDR3 spans 15 residues. Per germline, CDR1 KGHSH and CDR2 LQKENI. Deletions cut 3 bases from V and 0 bases from J, with 9 bases between. CDR3 sequence: CASSPKADSGNTIYF. The DNA of the CDR3 is TGTGCCAGCTCACCGAAAGCGGACTCTGGAAACACCATATATTTT.

The gene calls are TRBV19 and TRBJ1-1; tentative D call: TRBD1 (6 bases). Germline CDR1 LNHDA, CDR2 SQIVND (reference sequence). The CDR3 covers 15 residues. V lost 5 bases and J lost 1, with 14 bases in between. DNA of the CDR3: TGTGCCAGTAGTGCCCAACGAGGGGGGAACACTGAAGCTTTCTTT. Protein product: CASSAQRGGNTEAFF.

This chain uses TRBV6-2 or TRBV6-3 with TRBJ1-1; D gene unclear. The ends were cut back, 2 bases at V and 3 bases at J, with 7 bases in the middle. The germline CDR1 and CDR2 sequences are MNHEY and SVGEGT. The CDR3 loop spans 13 amino acids. DNA of the CDR3: TGTGCCAGCAGTTACGCAGATTACACTGAAGCTTTCTTT. Encoded protein: CASSYADYTEAFF.

The chain couples TRBV6-5 to TRBJ1-1; D ambiguous. Germline CDR1 and CDR2: MNHEY and SVGAGI. V was trimmed by 6 bases and J by 1 base, leaving 12 bases between them. This CDR3 contains 14 residues. The DNA for the CDR3 is TGTGCCAGCAGCTCCCTAGGCAGGAACACTGAAGCTTTCTTT. Protein sequence: CASSSLGRNTEAFF.

The CDR3 nucleotides are TGTGCCAGCAGCAAAGCTTACAGGGGAATTGCCTACGAGCAGTACTTC. It yields the protein CASSKAYRGIAYEQYF. The chain recombines TRBV21-1 with TRBJ2-7; TRBD1, the table's D call, was not compared with the DNA. TRBV21-1 is assigned pseudogene status. This CDR3 comprises 16 residues.

This chain uses TRBV12-5 with TRBJ1-2; D might be TRBD1 (6 bases). Per the germline V gene, CDR1 is LGHNT and CDR2 is FRNRAP. This CDR3 has 14 residues. Deletions cut 1 base from V and 3 bases from J, with 9 bases between. In nucleotides, the CDR3 is TGTGCTAGTGGTTTGGGGGGGCGCGACTATGGCTACACCTTC. It specifies CASGLGGRDYGYTF.

The chain couples TRBV3-1 (or the pseudogene TRBV3-2) to TRBJ2-5; 7 positions agree with TRBD2. J gave up 5 bases and V 0 bases, and 15 bases lay outside the gene matches. Per germline, CDR1 LGHDT and CDR2 YNNKEL (reference sequence). The CDR3 has 18 amino acids. CDR3 bases: TGTGCCAGCAGCCAAGATCTGGCTAGCGGAAGGACCCCGGAGACCCAGTACTTC. Protein: CASSQDLASGRTPETQYF.

The gene calls are TRBV7-3 and TRBJ1-1; the D gene is possibly TRBD1 (5 bases). The germline V and J ends were trimmed by 4 bases and 1 base, with 10 bases remaining between them. This CDR3 spans 14 amino acids. Germline assignment: CDR1 SGHTA and CDR2 FQGTGA. CDR3 sequence reads: CASSSQGGNTEAFF. CDR3 nucleotide sequence: TGTGCCAGCAGCTCTCAGGGTGGGAACACTGAAGCTTTCTTT.

The sample holds a few counts of this clone. This chain connects TRBV15 to TRBJ2-1; D gene unclear. The CDR3 runs to 13 residues. The germline V gene has CDR1 LNHNV and CDR2 YYDKDF (reference sequence). V lost 0 bases, J lost 8 bases, and 8 bases lay in between. CDR3 in DNA: TGTGCCACCAGCAGAGATCCCGGGTATGAGCAGTTCTTC. Protein product: CATSRDPGYEQFF.

The rearrangement uses TRBV19 and TRBJ2-3; a weak D match, TRBD2 (6 bases). Per germline, CDR1 LNHDA and CDR2 SQIVND (reference sequence). CDR3 size: 15 residues. V lost 6 bases to trimming and J lost 3 bases, with 16 bases between them. For the CDR3, the DNA is TGTGCCAGTAGGCCGCGGGACCGAGTGACAGATACGCAGTATTTT. Translating it yields CASRPRDRVTDTQYF.

This clone was recorded once. This chain connects TRBV10-3 to TRBJ2-2; no reliable D call. Germline CDR1 ENHRY, CDR2 SYGVKD. This CDR3 has 11 amino acids. V lost 4 bases and J lost 7, with 4 bases in between. The CDR3 region has the DNA TGTGCCATCAGTGCTATCGGGGAGCTGTTTTTT. Translation: CAISAIGELFF.

The CDR3 DNA reads as TGTGCCAGCAGTTTGGCAGAGACCCAGTACTTC. This translates into CASSLAETQYF. The chain has TRBV12-3 or TRBV12-4 and TRBJ2-5; no clear D gene. With 3 bases removed from V and 4 bases from J, the gap between germline ends came to 3 bases. The CDR3 length is 11 residues.

V gene TRBV28 combines with J gene TRBJ2-3; 7 nucleotides line up with TRBD1. The CDR3 has 15 amino acids. With 6 bases clipped from V and 0 bases from J, the junction kept 6 bases outside the gene matches. Germline V gene sequence: CDR1 MDHEN, CDR2 SYDVKM. The CDR3 DNA follows: TGTGCCAGCAGACGGACAGGACCAAGCACAGATACGCAGTATTTT. Protein sequence: CASRRTGPSTDTQYF.

The chain uses TRBV11-3 and TRBJ2-1, with 9 bases that match TRBD1. The V gene's germline CDR1 is SGHNT and CDR2 YENEEA. The CDR3 totals 15 residues. V lost 5 bases to trimming and J lost 8 bases; unmatched junction nucleotides: 10. DNA of the CDR3: TGTGCCAGCAGCCCAAGTGGGACAGGGCTTCATGAGCAGTTCTTC. Translated: CASSPSGTGLHEQFF. The full variable domain, with the rest looked up from reference TRBV11-3 and TRBJ2-1, is EAGVVQSPRYKIIEKKQPVAFWCNPISGHNTLYWYLQNLGQGPELLIRYENEEAVDDSQLPKDRFSAERLKGVDSTLKIQPAELGDSAVYLCASSPSGTGLHEQFFGPGTRLTVL.

V is TRBV3-1 (or the pseudogene TRBV3-2) and J is TRBJ2-5; D possibly corresponds to TRBD1 (8 bases). The V end was cut by 6 bases, the J end by 13 bases, with 27 bases between. Germline V gene data show CDR1 as LGHDT and CDR2 as YNNKEL (reference sequence). The CDR3 runs 15 residues. The CDR3 spells CASSRTGRAPDRLYF. For the CDR3, the DNA is TGTGCCAGCAGTAGGACAGGGAGGGCGCCGGATCGACTGTACTTC.

This clone was seen more than once but under ten times. J is TRBJ2-1 and V is TRBV14, with 8 bases that match TRBD2. The J segment lost 0 bases and the V segment lost 4 bases, leaving 8 bases of the junction unmatched. Germline V gene lookup returns CDR1 SGHDN and CDR2 FVKESK. The CDR3 contains 17 residues. CDR3 in DNA: TGTGCCAGCAGCCGCCGGGAGGGATGGAGCTCCTACAATGAGCAGTTCTTC. Amino acids: CASSRREGWSSYNEQFF.

V and J are TRBV19 and TRBJ2-2; D is unclear. With 3 bases removed from V and 5 bases from J, the gap between germline ends came to 13 bases. CDR3 length: 15 residues. The V gene's germline CDR1 is LNHDA and CDR2 SQIVND (reference sequence). CDR3 amino acids: CASSIVAARTGELFF. DNA of the CDR3: TGTGCCAGTAGTATTGTGGCAGCCAGGACCGGGGAGCTGTTTTTT.

This rearrangement joins TRBV5-1 to TRBJ1-2; no clear D gene. Germline loops: CDR1 SGHRS, CDR2 YFSETQ. V lost 5 bases to trimming and J lost 3 bases, with 14 bases between them. The CDR3 runs 14 residues. CDR3 sequence: CASSSLPRDYGYTF. CDR3 nucleotide sequence: TGCGCCAGCAGTTCCCTCCCCCGGGACTATGGCTACACCTTC.